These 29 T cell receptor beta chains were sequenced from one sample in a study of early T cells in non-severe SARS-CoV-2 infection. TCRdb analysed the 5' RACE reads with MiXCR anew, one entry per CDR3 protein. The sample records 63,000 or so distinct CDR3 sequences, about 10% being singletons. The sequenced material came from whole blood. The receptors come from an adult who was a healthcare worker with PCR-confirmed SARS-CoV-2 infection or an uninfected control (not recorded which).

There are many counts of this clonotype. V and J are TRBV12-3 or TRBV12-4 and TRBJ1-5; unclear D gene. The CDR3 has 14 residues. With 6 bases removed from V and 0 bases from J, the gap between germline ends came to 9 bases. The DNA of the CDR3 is TGTGCCAGCAGCCGCGGATATAGCAATCAGCCCCAGCATTTT. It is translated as CASSRGYSNQPQHF.

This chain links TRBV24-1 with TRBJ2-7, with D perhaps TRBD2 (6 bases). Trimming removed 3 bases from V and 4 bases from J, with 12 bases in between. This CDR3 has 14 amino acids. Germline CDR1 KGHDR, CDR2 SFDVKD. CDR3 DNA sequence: TGTGCCACCAGTGATACGGGAGAGGGATACGAGCAGTACTTC. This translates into CATSDTGEGYEQYF.

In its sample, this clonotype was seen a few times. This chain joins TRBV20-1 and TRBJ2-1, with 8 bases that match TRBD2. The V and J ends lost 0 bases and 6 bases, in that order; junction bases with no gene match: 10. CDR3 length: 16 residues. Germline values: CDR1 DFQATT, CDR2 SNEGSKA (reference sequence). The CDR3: CSARDEAGTSINEQFF. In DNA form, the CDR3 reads TGCAGTGCTAGAGATGAGGCCGGGACTAGTATCAATGAGCAGTTCTTC.

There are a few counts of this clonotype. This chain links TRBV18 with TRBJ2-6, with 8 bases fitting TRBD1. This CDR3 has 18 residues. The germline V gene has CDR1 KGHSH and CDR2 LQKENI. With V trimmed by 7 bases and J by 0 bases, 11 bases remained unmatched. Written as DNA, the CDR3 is TGTGCCAGCTTGAACTCTAGGACAGGGTTCTCTGGGGCCAACGTCCTGACTTTC. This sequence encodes CASLNSRTGFSGANVLTF.

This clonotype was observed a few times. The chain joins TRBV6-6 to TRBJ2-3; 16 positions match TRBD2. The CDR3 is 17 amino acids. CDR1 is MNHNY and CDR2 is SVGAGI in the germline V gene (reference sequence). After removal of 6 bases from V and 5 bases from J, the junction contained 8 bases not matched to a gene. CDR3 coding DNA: TGTGCCAGCAGAGGGACTAGCGGGGGGGACAAGAAAGATACGCAGTATTTT. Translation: CASRGTSGGDKKDTQYF.

The CDR3 bases are TGTGCCAGCAGCTTAACTAGCACCGAGCAGTTCTTC. Amino acids: CASSLTSTEQFF. The rearrangement links TRBV11-2 to TRBJ2-1, with TRBD2 as a possible D gene (6 bases). Germline V gene lookup returns CDR1 SGHAT and CDR2 FQNNGV. The length of the CDR3 is 12 residues. V dropped 2 bases and J dropped 10 bases, with 9 bases sitting between them.

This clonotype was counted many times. CDR3 protein: CSVDIGDTQYF. CDR3 DNA sequence: TGCAGCGTTGATATTGGGGATACGCAGTATTTT. This sequence joins TRBV29-1 and TRBJ2-3; D gene unclear. V was clipped by 3 bases and J by 6 bases, with 7 bases between them. CDR1 and CDR2 from the germline V gene are SQVTM and ANQGSEA. The CDR3 has 11 amino acids.

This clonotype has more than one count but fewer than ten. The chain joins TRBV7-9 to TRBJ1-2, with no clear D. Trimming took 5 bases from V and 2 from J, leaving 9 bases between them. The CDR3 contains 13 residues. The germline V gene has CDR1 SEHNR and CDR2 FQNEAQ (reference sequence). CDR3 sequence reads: CASSIDLNYGYTF. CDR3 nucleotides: TGTGCCAGCAGCATAGACCTGAACTATGGCTACACCTTC.

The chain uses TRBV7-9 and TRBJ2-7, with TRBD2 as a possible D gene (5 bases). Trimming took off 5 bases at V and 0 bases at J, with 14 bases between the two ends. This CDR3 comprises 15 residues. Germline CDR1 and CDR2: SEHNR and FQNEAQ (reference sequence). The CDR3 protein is CASSPRSGSSYEQYF. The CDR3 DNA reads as TGTGCCAGCAGCCCCCGGTCGGGGAGCTCCTACGAGCAGTACTTC.

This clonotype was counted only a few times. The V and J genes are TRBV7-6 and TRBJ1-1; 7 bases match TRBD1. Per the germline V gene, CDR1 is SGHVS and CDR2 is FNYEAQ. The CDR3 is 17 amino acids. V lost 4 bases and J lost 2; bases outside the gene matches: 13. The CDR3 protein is CASSSSLTRGPNTEAFF. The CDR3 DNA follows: TGTGCCAGCAGCTCTAGCCTGACTAGGGGGCCAAACACTGAAGCTTTCTTT.

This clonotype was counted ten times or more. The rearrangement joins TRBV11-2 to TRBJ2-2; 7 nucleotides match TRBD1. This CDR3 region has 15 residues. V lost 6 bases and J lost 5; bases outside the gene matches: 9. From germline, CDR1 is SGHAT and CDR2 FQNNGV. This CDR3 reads CASRKPGQRTGELFF. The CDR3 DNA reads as TGTGCCAGCAGGAAACCGGGACAGAGGACCGGGGAGCTGTTTTTT.

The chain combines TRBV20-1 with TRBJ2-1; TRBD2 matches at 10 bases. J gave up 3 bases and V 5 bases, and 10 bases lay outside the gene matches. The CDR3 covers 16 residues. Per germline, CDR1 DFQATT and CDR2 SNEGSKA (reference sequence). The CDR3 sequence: CSAERSGRALYNEQFF. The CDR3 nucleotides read TGCAGTGCTGAGCGGAGCGGGAGGGCCCTCTACAATGAGCAGTTCTTC.

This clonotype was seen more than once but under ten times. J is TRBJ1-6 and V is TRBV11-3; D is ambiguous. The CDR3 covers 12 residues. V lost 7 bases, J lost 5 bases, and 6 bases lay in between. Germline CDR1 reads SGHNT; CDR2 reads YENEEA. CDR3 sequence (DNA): TGTGCCAGCACCAGAAATAATTCACCCCTCCACTTT. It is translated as CASTRNNSPLHF.

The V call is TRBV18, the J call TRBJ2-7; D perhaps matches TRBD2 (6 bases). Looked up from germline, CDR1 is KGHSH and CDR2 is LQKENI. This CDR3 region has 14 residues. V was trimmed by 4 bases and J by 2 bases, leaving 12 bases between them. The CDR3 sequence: CASSQSGEAYEQYF. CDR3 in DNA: TGTGCCAGCTCACAGTCCGGGGAGGCCTACGAGCAGTACTTC.

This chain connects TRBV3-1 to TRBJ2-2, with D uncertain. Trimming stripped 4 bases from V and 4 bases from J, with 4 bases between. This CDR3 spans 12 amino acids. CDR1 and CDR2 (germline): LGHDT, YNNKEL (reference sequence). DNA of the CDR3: TGTGCCAGCAGCCGGGCCACCGGGGAGCTGTTTTTT. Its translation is CASSRATGELFF.

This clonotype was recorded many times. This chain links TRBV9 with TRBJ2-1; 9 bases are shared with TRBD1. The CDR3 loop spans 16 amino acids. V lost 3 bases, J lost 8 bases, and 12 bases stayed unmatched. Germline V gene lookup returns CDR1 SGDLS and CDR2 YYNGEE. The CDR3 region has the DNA TGTGCCAGCAGCGCGGAGACAGGGGGTATGCACCATGAGCAGTTCTTC. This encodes CASSAETGGMHHEQFF.

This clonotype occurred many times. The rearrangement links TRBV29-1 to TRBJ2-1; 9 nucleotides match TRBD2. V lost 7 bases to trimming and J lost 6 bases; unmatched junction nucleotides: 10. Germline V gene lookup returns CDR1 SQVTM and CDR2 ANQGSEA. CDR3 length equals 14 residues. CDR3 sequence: CSAPVAGARNEQFF. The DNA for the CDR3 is TGCAGCGCTCCCGTAGCGGGAGCGCGCAATGAGCAGTTCTTC.

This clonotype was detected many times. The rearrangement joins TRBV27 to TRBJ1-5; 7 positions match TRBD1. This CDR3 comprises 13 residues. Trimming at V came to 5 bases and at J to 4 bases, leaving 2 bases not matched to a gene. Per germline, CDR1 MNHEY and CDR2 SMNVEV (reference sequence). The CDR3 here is CASSEDRNQPQHF. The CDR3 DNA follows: TGTGCCAGCAGTGAGGACAGGAATCAGCCCCAGCATTTT.

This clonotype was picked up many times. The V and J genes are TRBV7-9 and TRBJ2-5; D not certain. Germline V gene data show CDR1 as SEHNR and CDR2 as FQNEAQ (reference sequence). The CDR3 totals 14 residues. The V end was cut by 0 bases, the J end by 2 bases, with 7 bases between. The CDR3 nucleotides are TGTGCCAGCAGCTTAGCGCGGTCTCAAGAGACCCAGTACTTC. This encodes CASSLARSQETQYF.

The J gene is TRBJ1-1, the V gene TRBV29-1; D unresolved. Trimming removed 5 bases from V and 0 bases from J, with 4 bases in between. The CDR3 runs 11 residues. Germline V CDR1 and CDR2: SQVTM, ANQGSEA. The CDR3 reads CSVRVNTEAFF. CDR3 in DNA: TGCAGCGTTAGGGTGAACACTGAAGCTTTCTTT.

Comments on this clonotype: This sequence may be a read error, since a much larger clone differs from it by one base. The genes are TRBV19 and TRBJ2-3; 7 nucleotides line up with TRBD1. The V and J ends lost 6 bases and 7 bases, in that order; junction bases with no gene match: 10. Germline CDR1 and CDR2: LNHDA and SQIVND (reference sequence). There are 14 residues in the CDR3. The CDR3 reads CASRNRGRTYTQYF. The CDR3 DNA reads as TGTGCCAGTAGGAACAGGGGTCGGACATATACGCAGTATTTT.

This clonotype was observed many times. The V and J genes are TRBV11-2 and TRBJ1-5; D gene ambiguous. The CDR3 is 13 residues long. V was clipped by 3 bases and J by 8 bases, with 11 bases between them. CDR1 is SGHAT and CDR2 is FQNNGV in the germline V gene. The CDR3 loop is CASSFGRREPQHF. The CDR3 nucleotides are TGTGCCAGCAGCTTCGGGCGACGGGAGCCCCAGCATTTT.

The CDR3: CASKPGTGAYNEQFF. CDR3 coding DNA: TGTGCCAGCAAACCCGGGACAGGAGCCTACAATGAGCAGTTCTTC. J is TRBJ2-1 and V is TRBV21-1; the table assigns TRBD1, which was not confirmed against the DNA. TRBV21-1 has pseudogene status. This CDR3 region has 15 residues.

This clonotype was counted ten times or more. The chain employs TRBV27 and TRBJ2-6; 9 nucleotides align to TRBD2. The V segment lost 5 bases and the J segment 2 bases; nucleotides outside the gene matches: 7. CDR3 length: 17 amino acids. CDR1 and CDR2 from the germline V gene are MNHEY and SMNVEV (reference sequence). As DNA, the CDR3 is TGTGCCAGCAGTCGCTTTGGCGGGGGGGCTGGGGCCAACGTCCTGACTTTC. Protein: CASSRFGGGAGANVLTF.

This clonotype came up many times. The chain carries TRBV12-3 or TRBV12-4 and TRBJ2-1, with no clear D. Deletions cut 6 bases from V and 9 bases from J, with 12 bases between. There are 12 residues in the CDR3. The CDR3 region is CASRHPVGEQFF. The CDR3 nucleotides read TGTGCCAGCAGGCATCCTGTGGGTGAGCAGTTCTTC.

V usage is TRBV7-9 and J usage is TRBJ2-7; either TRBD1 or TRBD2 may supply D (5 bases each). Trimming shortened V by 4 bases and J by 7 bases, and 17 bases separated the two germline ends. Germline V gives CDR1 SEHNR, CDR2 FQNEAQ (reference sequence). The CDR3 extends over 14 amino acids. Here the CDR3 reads CASSSGTRLSEQYF. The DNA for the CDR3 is TGTGCCAGCAGCTCCGGGACCCGGCTTTCGGAGCAGTACTTC.

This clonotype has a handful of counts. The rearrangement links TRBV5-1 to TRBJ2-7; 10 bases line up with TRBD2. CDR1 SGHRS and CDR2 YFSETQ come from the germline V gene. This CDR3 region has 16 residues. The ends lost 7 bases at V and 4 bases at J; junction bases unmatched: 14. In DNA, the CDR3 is TGCGCCAGCGCTCCCGTTCCTAGCGGGAGAGAGTACGAGCAGTACTTC. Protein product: CASAPVPSGREYEQYF.

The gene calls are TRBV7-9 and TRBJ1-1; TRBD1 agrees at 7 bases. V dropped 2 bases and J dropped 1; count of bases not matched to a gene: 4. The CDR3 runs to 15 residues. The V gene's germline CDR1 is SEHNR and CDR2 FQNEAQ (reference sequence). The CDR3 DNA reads TGTGCCAGCAGCTTAAAGGGGGCTTGGAACACTGAAGCTTTCTTT. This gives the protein CASSLKGAWNTEAFF.

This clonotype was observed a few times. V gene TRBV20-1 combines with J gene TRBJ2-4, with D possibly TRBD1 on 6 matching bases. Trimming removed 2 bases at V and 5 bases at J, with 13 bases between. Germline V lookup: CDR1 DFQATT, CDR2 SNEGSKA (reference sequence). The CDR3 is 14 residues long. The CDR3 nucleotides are TGCAGTGCTAGAAGGGGGACCGGGGAAAACATTCAGTACTTC. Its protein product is CSARRGTGENIQYF.